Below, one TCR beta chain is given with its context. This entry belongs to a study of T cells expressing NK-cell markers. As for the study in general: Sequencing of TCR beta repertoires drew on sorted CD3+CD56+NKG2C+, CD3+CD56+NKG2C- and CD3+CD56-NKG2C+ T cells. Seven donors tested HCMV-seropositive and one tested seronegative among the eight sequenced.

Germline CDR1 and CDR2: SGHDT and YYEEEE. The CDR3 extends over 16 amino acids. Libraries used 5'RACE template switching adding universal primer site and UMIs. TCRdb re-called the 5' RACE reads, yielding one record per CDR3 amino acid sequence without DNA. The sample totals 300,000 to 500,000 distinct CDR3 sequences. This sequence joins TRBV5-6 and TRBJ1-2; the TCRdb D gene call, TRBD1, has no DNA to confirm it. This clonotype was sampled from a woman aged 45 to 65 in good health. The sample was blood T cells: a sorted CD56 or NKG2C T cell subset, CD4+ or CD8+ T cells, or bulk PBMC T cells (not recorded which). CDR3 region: CASSLRTGDANYGYTF.